A selection of T cell receptor beta chains follows, all from one sample in a study. TCRdb processed the reads anew with MiXCR; each CDR3 protein has one entry. The sample consists of around 15,000 distinct CDR3 sequences, roughly a third of them appearing once. Input material: blood. These TCRs come from a human donor. The CDR3 runs from the conserved cysteine through the conserved F or W. D genes are given only for firm matches. The size of a clone is reported for some rows only, either as once, few or many, or as a class for expanded clones.

j_call | v_call | clone_size | d_call | cdr3_nt | cdr3_aa
TRBJ2-1 | TRBV7-3 | medium-sized | NA | TGTGCCAGCAGCCCCAGTATAGACTTTTCCAATGAGCAGTTCTTC | CASSPSIDFSNEQFF
TRBJ1-1 | TRBV4-3 | NA | TRBD1 | TGCGCCAGCAGCCAAGAATCGGGACAGGGGATGAACACTGAAGCTTTCTTT | CASSQESGQGMNTEAFF
TRBJ1-2 | TRBV30 | NA | NA | TGTGCCTGGAGTGTAGGGGCAAGCGGCTACACCTTC | CAWSVGASGYTF
TRBJ2-7 | TRBV29-1 | NA | NA | TGCAGCGTGGGACTCACAGCTTATGGCGAGCAGTACTTC | CSVGLTAYGEQYF
TRBJ1-5 | TRBV29-1 | many | TRBD1 | TGCAGCGTTGCGTACGGGACAGAAAATCAGCCCCAGCATTTT | CSVAYGTENQPQHF
TRBJ1-5 | TRBV6-1 | NA | NA | TGTGCCAGCAGTGACCAGAACAGGAATCAGCCCCAGCATTTT | CASSDQNRNQPQHF
TRBJ2-6 | TRBV29-1 | many | NA | TGCAGCGCCATGTCCTCCACCTCGGAGCCAACCGGGGCCAACGTCCTGACTTTC | CSAMSSTSEPTGANVLTF
TRBJ2-6 | TRBV4-3 | few | NA | TGCGCCAGCAGCCGCCTCCCCGGGTCTGGGGCCAACGTCCTGACTTTC | CASSRLPGSGANVLTF
TRBJ1-2 | TRBV20-1 | NA | NA | TGCAGTGCTATCCGAAGGGAGAAAGGCTATGGCTACACCTTC | CSAIRREKGYGYTF
TRBJ1-1 | TRBV30 | NA | NA | TGTGCCTGGAGTGAAGGTTGGGGCACTGATGCTTTCTTT | CAWSEGWGTDAFF
TRBJ1-1 | TRBV4-2 | medium-sized | NA | TGTGCCAGCAGCCAAGATGGCAGGGACACTGAAGCTTTCTTT | CASSQDGRDTEAFF
TRBJ1-1 | TRBV5-1 | once | NA | TGCGCCAGCAGCTTCTTGGGGGGCAAAGGCAATGAGCAGTTCTTT | CASSFLGGKGNEQFF
TRBJ2-1 | TRBV11-2 | many | NA | TGTGCCAGCAGCTTTTATATAAGCAATGAGCAGTTCTTC | CASSFYISNEQFF
TRBJ1-5 | TRBV11-2 | NA | TRBD1 | TGTGCCAGCAGGTCCGGGACAGGGCATCAGCCCCAGCATTTT | CASRSGTGHQPQHF
TRBJ2-3 | TRBV18 | many | NA | TGTGCCAGCTCACCAGCCGGGCTTCGCACAGATACGCAGTATTTT | CASSPAGLRTDTQYF
TRBJ2-3 | TRBV20-1 | many | NA | TGCAGTGCCCCCGGACCCGCCACAGATACGCAGTATTTT | CSAPGPATDTQYF
TRBJ2-1 | TRBV18 | NA | TRBD2 | TGTGCCAGCTCACCACTGGGACTAGCCTACAATGAGCAGTTCTTC | CASSPLGLAYNEQFF
TRBJ2-7 | TRBV4-3 | many | NA | TGCGCCAGCAGCCAAGGGTTACAGGGCGCCTACGAGCAGTACTTC | CASSQGLQGAYEQYF
TRBJ1-6 | TRBV23-1 | NA | NA | TGCGCCAGCACGAGGAGACATGGACCCTCCTATAATTCACCCCTCCACTTT | CASTRRHGPSYNSPLHF
TRBJ1-1 | TRBV29-1 | many | NA | TGCAGCGTTAAGCCCCCGAACACTGAAGCTTTCTTT | CSVKPPNTEAFF
TRBJ2-1 | TRBV14 | many | NA | TGTGCCAGCGGACGCCCAAATAGATACAATGAGCAGTTCTTC | CASGRPNRYNEQFF
TRBJ2-1 | TRBV7-3 | medium-sized | TRBD2 | TGTGCCAGCAGCCCGCGAGGACTAGCGGGAGTCACTCGTCTCCACAATGAGCAGTTCTTC | CASSPRGLAGVTRLHNEQFF
TRBJ1-6 | TRBV4-1 | NA | NA | TGCGCCAGCAGCCACCGCGTCAGGACATACAATCAGCCCCTCCACTTT | CASSHRVRTYNQPLHF
TRBJ2-7 | TRBV29-1 | NA | TRBD2 | TGCAGCGTTGAAGGCGGGACTAGTAAAACCTACGAGCAGTACTTC | CSVEGGTSKTYEQYF
TRBJ1-5 | TRBV12-3/TRBV12-4 | medium-sized | NA | TGTGCCAGCAGGCTTACAGGGAGACAGCCCCAGCATTTT | CASRLTGRQPQHF
TRBJ2-7 | TRBV18 | NA | NA | TGTGCCAGCTCACCACCAGTGACAGAATACGAGCAGTACTTC | CASSPPVTEYEQYF
TRBJ2-1 | TRBV20-1 | NA | TRBD1 | TGCAGTGCTAGACGGATCATCCAGGGGGTCTACAATGAGCAGTTCTTC | CSARRIIQGVYNEQFF
TRBJ1-1 | TRBV4-3 | NA | NA | TGCGCCAGCAGCCAAGATAAACCTAGCGGGTCCCACAGGACTGAAGCTTTCTTT | CASSQDKPSGSHRTEAFF
TRBJ2-3 | TRBV5-1 | once | NA | TGCGCCAGCAGCTTGGCAGGACAGTTCACAAAGACGCAGTATTTT | CASSLAGQFTKTQYF
TRBJ2-3 | TRBV30 | NA | NA | TGTGCCTATACACAGGGATGGGCGGAGGATACGCAGTATTTT | CAYTQGWAEDTQYF
TRBJ2-1 | TRBV29-1 | many | TRBD2 | TGCAGCGTATGGGGACTAGCAGACAATGAGCAGTTCTTC | CSVWGLADNEQFF
TRBJ1-1 | TRBV6-6 | medium-sized | NA | TGTGCCAGCATAACCGGGCAGGGGAACACTGAAGCTTTCTTT | CASITGQGNTEAFF
TRBJ2-5 | TRBV29-1 | medium-sized | TRBD2 | TGCAGCGTTGACGGACTAGCGGGAGAAGAGACCCAGTACTTC | CSVDGLAGEETQYF
TRBJ2-2 | TRBV14 | many | NA | TGTGCCAGCAGCCAAGTTGGAGCGAACACCGGGGAGCTGTTTTTT | CASSQVGANTGELFF
TRBJ2-7 | TRBV4-2 | many | NA | TGTGCCAGCAGCCAAGATAGGACCGACTCCTACGAGCAGTACTTC | CASSQDRTDSYEQYF
TRBJ2-1 | TRBV28 | once | TRBD2 | TGCGCCAGCAGCCAAGATAAACCTAGCGGGAGTTTTGATGAGCAGTTCTTC | CASSQDKPSGSFDEQFF
TRBJ1-5 | TRBV4-2 | NA | NA | TGTGCCAGCAGCCAAGTGGCGAGCAGGGGCAATCAGCCCCAGCATTTT | CASSQVASRGNQPQHF
TRBJ2-1 | TRBV7-2 | many | TRBD1 | TGTGCCAGCAGCTTCCGGGGACAGGGGGCCTACAATGAGCAGTTCTTC | CASSFRGQGAYNEQFF
TRBJ2-7 | TRBV4-3 | medium-sized | TRBD2 | TGCGCCAGCAGCCCCATTAGCGGGAGGGAGCAGTACTTC | CASSPISGREQYF
TRBJ2-4 | TRBV29-1 | NA | NA | TGCAGCGTCTGGGGTGTAAACATTCAGTACTTC | CSVWGVNIQYF
TRBJ2-2 | TRBV18 | many | NA | TGTGCCAGCTCACCGGATCTCAACGGGGAGCTGTTTTTT | CASSPDLNGELFF
TRBJ2-1 | TRBV4-3 | many | TRBD2 | TGCGCCAGCAGCCAAGATCCGCGTGGCGGGAGTTCCTACAATGAGCAGTTCTTC | CASSQDPRGGSSYNEQFF
TRBJ2-3 | TRBV7-8 | NA | NA | TGTGCCAGCAGCTTAGGAGTTCCGAACACAGATACGCAGTATTTT | CASSLGVPNTDTQYF
TRBJ1-2 | TRBV15 | large | NA | TGTGCCACCAGCAGAGATCTTGGACCTCAAGGCTACACCTTC | CATSRDLGPQGYTF
TRBJ2-1 | TRBV29-1 | medium-sized | NA | TGCAGCGTTGAAGAGCAGGCCTACAATGAGCAGTTCTTC | CSVEEQAYNEQFF
TRBJ2-4 | TRBV29-1 | once | NA | TGCAGCTCGAATACTGGGACACCGAACATTCAGTACTTC | CSSNTGTPNIQYF
TRBJ1-5 | TRBV30 | NA | NA | TGTGCCTGGAGTGTCCCCGGGCTAGGCAATCAGCCCCAGCATTTT | CAWSVPGLGNQPQHF
TRBJ2-7 | TRBV20-1 | NA | TRBD2 | TGCAGTGCTAGAGACAAAGATCTAGCGGGAGGGCCGAGCACCTACGAGCAGTACTTC | CSARDKDLAGGPSTYEQYF
TRBJ2-7 | TRBV20-1 | many | NA | TGCAGTGCTAGTTTTAGCCACGAGCAGTACTTC | CSASFSHEQYF
TRBJ2-5 | TRBV18 | NA | NA | TGTGCCAGCTCCCCCGGAGTTACCACAGAGACCCAGTACTTC | CASSPGVTTETQYF
TRBJ1-6 | TRBV4-3 | NA | NA | TGCGCCAGCAGCCAAGATATGAGCTCCTATAATTCACCCCTCCACTTT | CASSQDMSSYNSPLHF
TRBJ2-7 | TRBV4-2 | NA | NA | TGTGCCATCAGCCAAGAATCGCTGACAGTGACTCTGACCTACGAGCAGTACTTC | CAISQESLTVTLTYEQYF